Following are 14 T cell receptor beta chains from one sample sequenced in a study of cytomegalovirus exposure and HLA in healthy donors. Primers for the PCR totalled 60 Vbeta and 13 Jbeta. Profiling relied on immunoSEQ multiplex PCR, and the TCRdb table lists in-frame clones only, not all of them. The sample holds about 130,000 clones, around 77% seen once. The sequenced sample consisted of PBMCs. These receptors were collected from a male donor in good health and CMV-seropositive.

The chain is built from TRBV5-1 and TRBJ1-2; 8 bases align to TRBD1. This CDR3 has 15 amino acids. Trimming took 0 bases from V and 0 from J; bases not matched to a gene: 1. CDR1 is SGHRS and CDR2 is YFSETQ in the germline V gene. CDR3 bases: TGCGCCAGCAGCTTGGGGGACAGGACTAACTATGGCTACACCTTC. This encodes CASSLGDRTNYGYTF.

The chain couples TRBV18 to TRBJ1-1, with TRBD1 matching 7 bases. Germline assignment: CDR1 KGHSH and CDR2 LQKENI. The CDR3 extends over 15 amino acids. V shed 6 bases and J 4 bases; nucleotides not matched to a gene: 11. The CDR3, as DNA: TGTGCCAGCTCGACGCGACAGGGATGGGGCACTGAAGCTTTCTTT. Translation gives CASSTRQGWGTEAFF.

This sequence joins TRBV6-5 and TRBJ1-1; no firm D call. CDR3 size: 13 residues. CDR1 is MNHEY and CDR2 is SVGAGI in the germline V gene. V was pared by 6 bases and J by 5 bases, with 13 bases between. The CDR3 bases are TGTGCCAGCAGCCTCCGGAGGGATACTGAAGCTTTCTTT. The encoded protein is CASSLRRDTEAFF.

The chain carries TRBV28 and TRBJ2-7; 8 positions agree with TRBD1. Germline V gene data show CDR1 as MDHEN and CDR2 as SYDVKM. This CDR3 is built from 15 residues. The V and J ends lost 4 bases and 5 bases, in that order; junction bases with no gene match: 10. This CDR3 reads CASSSPPDRAHEQYF. The CDR3 nucleotides are TGTGCCAGCAGTTCCCCCCCGGACAGGGCCCACGAGCAGTACTTC.

The chain couples TRBV28 to TRBJ1-2; TRBD1 might be the D (5 bases). The CDR3 totals 13 residues. V was trimmed by 6 bases and J by 5 bases, leaving 13 bases between them. CDR1 and CDR2 from the germline V gene are MDHEN and SYDVKM. The CDR3 spells CASSPTVLYGYTF. In DNA, the CDR3 is TGTGCCAGCAGCCCGACAGTTCTTTATGGCTACACCTTC.

The V call is TRBV5-1, the J call TRBJ2-7, with 7 bases fitting TRBD1. After removal of 3 bases from V and 6 bases from J, the junction contained 3 bases not matched to a gene. The V gene's germline CDR1 is SGHRS and CDR2 YFSETQ. The CDR3 spans 12 residues. CDR3 sequence (DNA): TGCGCCAGCAGCTCCCCAGGGGGCGAGCAGTACTTC. It yields the protein CASSSPGGEQYF.

CDR3 sequence reads: CASSQDSLQGAFYGYTF. The CDR3 DNA is TGCGCCAGCAGCCAAGATTCCCTACAGGGGGCGTTCTATGGCTACACCTTC. This chain connects TRBV4-1 to TRBJ1-2, with 9 bases fitting TRBD1. CDR1 is MGHRA and CDR2 is YSYEKL in the germline V gene. This CDR3 has 17 amino acids. V dropped 0 bases and J dropped 4; count of bases not matched to a gene: 9.

Only one count was recorded for this clone. This chain connects TRBV6-5 to TRBJ2-1; 10 nucleotides align to TRBD2. Germline values: CDR1 MNHEY, CDR2 SVGAGI. This CDR3 spans 14 amino acids. V lost 6 bases and J lost 4; bases outside the gene matches: 3. CDR3 in DNA: TGTGCCAGCAGGTGGACTAGCGGTTACAATGAGCAGTTCTTC. Translated: CASRWTSGYNEQFF.

Points on this clone: The junction differs from germline at one of its ends, possibly a read error. The chain recombines TRBV7-6 with TRBJ2-6; 9 bases line up with TRBD1. The CDR3 loop spans 15 amino acids. Germline V gives CDR1 SGHVS, CDR2 FNYEAQ. CDR3 coding DNA: TGTGCCAGCAGCAACAGGGGGCTTGGGGCCAACGGCCTGACTTTC. The encoded protein is CASSNRGLGANGLTF.

V gene TRBV13 combines with J gene TRBJ1-1; D not resolved. This CDR3 comprises 12 residues. Per germline, CDR1 PRHDT and CDR2 FYEKMQ (reference sequence). V was pared by 3 bases and J by 3 bases, with 5 bases between. CDR3 residues: CASSFRDTEAFF. In DNA, the CDR3 is TGTGCCAGCAGCTTCCGGGACACTGAAGCTTTCTTT.

The chain combines TRBV28 with TRBJ2-1, with 10 bases lining up with TRBD2. This CDR3 is 16 amino acids long. Germline trimming cut 7 bases from V and 0 bases from J; bases unmatched to any gene: 6. Germline V gives CDR1 MDHEN, CDR2 SYDVKM. The CDR3 here is CASTISGRNSYNEQFF. Written as DNA, the CDR3 is TGTGCCAGCACCATTAGCGGGAGGAACTCCTACAATGAGCAGTTCTTC.

In the case of this clone: A read error may produce the germline difference seen at one junction end. The chain joins TRBV7-9 to TRBJ2-1; a weak D match, TRBD2 (5 bases). The CDR3 length is 18 residues. Germline loops: CDR1 SEHNR, CDR2 FQNEAQ (reference sequence). The CDR3, as DNA: TGTTCCAGCAGCTTATCCCCCTTTGTCGACTATTCCTACAATGAGCAGTTCTTC. Translated: CSSSLSPFVDYSYNEQFF.

The chain has TRBV2 and TRBJ1-2; 10 positions match TRBD1. The CDR3 loop spans 17 amino acids. Per germline, CDR1 SNHLY and CDR2 FYNNEI. The V and J ends lost 2 bases and 4 bases, in that order; junction bases with no gene match: 10. DNA for the CDR3: TGTGCCAGCAGTGAAAGTCCGGGACAGGGGAAGTCCTATGGCTACACCTTC. Translated, it gives CASSESPGQGKSYGYTF.

The V gene is TRBV28, the J gene TRBJ2-5; 7 nucleotides line up with TRBD2. Germline CDR1 is MDHEN and CDR2 is SYDVKM. The V gene end was trimmed by 6 bases and the J gene end by 4 bases; junction bases not matched to a gene: 5. The CDR3 sequence is 13 residues long. This CDR3 is CASRGGARETQYF. CDR3 coding DNA: TGTGCCAGCAGGGGAGGGGCGCGAGAGACCCAGTACTTC.